A single sample is the source of the 20 T cell receptor beta chains below, sequenced in a study of T cell changes during pregnancy in multiple sclerosis. Generated by immunoSEQ multiplex PCR, the TCRdb table keeps only in-frame clones and is missing some. Of around 64,000 clones listed, about nine tenths were seen once; the top ten hold just under 0.3%. Source: CD4+ T cells from peripheral blood mononuclear cells, taken after pregnancy. Receptor source: a female donor with multiple sclerosis, enrolled in a pregnancy study.

This chain links TRBV5-6 with TRBJ2-1, with 7 bases aligning to TRBD2. This CDR3 comprises 15 residues. V was clipped by 4 bases and J by 5 bases; unmatched bases: 9. Germline CDR1 and CDR2: SGHDT and YYEEEE. The CDR3 DNA reads TGTGCCAGCAGCCCCGAGGAGCGGGGTAACAATGAGCAGTTCTTC. It encodes CASSPEERGNNEQFF.

This rearrangement joins TRBV30 to TRBJ1-6; D not certain. V was shortened by 0 bases and J by 6 bases, with 12 bases between the two germline ends. This CDR3 is built from 15 residues. Germline values: CDR1 GTSNPN, CDR2 SVGIG (reference sequence). The CDR3 nucleotides are TGTGCCTGGAGTGTGGATCGGGTCCCTAATTCACCCCTCCACTTT. Translation: CAWSVDRVPNSPLHF.

The chain has TRBV27 and TRBJ1-1; a weak D match, TRBD1 (5 bases). The CDR3 runs to 13 residues. Trimming cost V 4 bases and J 1 base, with 7 bases left between them. Germline CDR1 and CDR2: MNHEY and SMNVEV (reference sequence). The CDR3 spells CASSYRRNTEAFF. CDR3 nucleotide sequence: TGTGCCAGCAGTTACAGGAGGAACACTGAAGCTTTCTTT.

This chain joins TRBV6-4 and TRBJ1-1; D is perhaps TRBD1 (5 bases). The CDR3 consists of 14 residues. V shed 2 bases and J shed 10 bases, with 17 bases lying between them. Per the germline V gene, CDR1 is MRHNA and CDR2 is SNTAGT. This CDR3 is CASSDGTPGRRAFF. The CDR3 bases are TGTGCCAGCAGTGACGGGACCCCGGGGAGGAGAGCTTTCTTT.

The rearrangement links TRBV28 to TRBJ1-5, with a weak D call TRBD1 (5 bases). V was pared by 1 base and J by 4 bases, with 11 bases between. CDR1 MDHEN and CDR2 SYDVKM come from the germline V gene. This CDR3 contains 15 residues. CDR3 coding DNA: TGTGCCAGCAGTTTATCCGGGGGTGGAAATCAGCCCCAGCATTTT. Encoded protein: CASSLSGGGNQPQHF.

The CDR3 here is CASSTGQGPWNEQFF. Written as DNA, the CDR3 is TGTGCCAGCAGCACCGGACAGGGTCCATGGAATGAGCAGTTCTTC. The chain joins TRBV7-9 to TRBJ2-1; TRBD1 agrees at 8 bases. This CDR3 contains 15 residues. The V gene end was trimmed by 5 bases and the J gene end by 7 bases; junction bases not matched to a gene: 10. CDR1 and CDR2 from the germline V gene are SEHNR and FQNEAQ (reference sequence).

The J gene is TRBJ2-1, the V gene TRBV9; 10 nucleotides line up with TRBD1. Unmatched junction bases numbered 5, after V lost 0 bases and J lost 8 bases. CDR1 and CDR2 from the germline V gene are SGDLS and YYNGEE. This CDR3 is built from 15 residues. The CDR3 sequence is CASSVAGQGKDEQFF. For the CDR3, the DNA is TGTGCCAGCAGCGTAGCGGGACAGGGGAAAGATGAGCAGTTCTTC.

The chain carries TRBV9 and TRBJ2-1, with 8 bases fitting TRBD1. The CDR3 loop spans 15 amino acids. CDR1 and CDR2 (germline): SGDLS, YYNGEE. The V and J ends lost 3 bases and 2 bases, in that order; junction bases with no gene match: 4. CDR3 in DNA: TGTGCCAGCAGCGCCAGGGGGCTGACCTACAATGAGCAGTTCTTC. Translation gives CASSARGLTYNEQFF.

This chain joins TRBV5-1 and TRBJ2-1; 7 bases are a match to TRBD2. Losses at the gene ends were 0 bases for V and 7 bases for J; bases not matched to a gene: 1. Germline V gene sequence: CDR1 SGHRS, CDR2 YFSETQ. The CDR3 extends over 13 amino acids. The CDR3 reads CASSLAGGNEQFF. DNA of the CDR3: TGCGCCAGCAGCTTGGCCGGGGGGAATGAGCAGTTCTTC. The full variable domain, its missing parts supplied by reference TRBV5-1 and TRBJ2-1, is KAGVTQTPRYLIKTRGQQVTLSCSPISGHRSVSWYQQTPGQGLQFLFEYFSETQRNKGNFPGRFSGRQFSNSRSEMNVSTLELGDSALYLCASSLAGGNEQFFGPGTRLTVL.

This rearrangement joins TRBV19 to TRBJ1-4; TRBD1 agrees at 10 bases. V lost 10 bases to trimming and J lost 8 bases; unmatched junction nucleotides: 13. CDR3 size: 15 residues. Germline V gives CDR1 LNHDA, CDR2 SQIVND (reference sequence). The CDR3 region has the DNA TGTGCCACCGCGGGGACAGGGGAAGCCAGCGAAAAACTGTTTTTT. Translated, it gives CATAGTGEASEKLFF. The entire variable domain, with the rest obtained from reference TRBV19 and TRBJ1-4, is as follows: DGGITQSPKYLFRKEGQNVTLSCEQNLNHDAMYWYRQDPGQGLRLIYYSQIVNDFQKGDIAEGYSVSREKKESFPLTVTSAQKNPTAFYLCATAGTGEASEKLFFGSGTQLSVL.

CDR3 region: CASSFGGLTDTQYF. The CDR3 DNA is TGTGCCAGCAGCTTCGGGGGTCTCACAGATACGCAGTATTTT. V is TRBV9 and J is TRBJ2-3; perhaps TRBD2 as D (6 bases). Germline loops: CDR1 SGDLS, CDR2 YYNGEE. The CDR3 contains 14 residues. Trimming cost V 4 bases and J 2 bases, with 11 bases left between them.

The chain couples TRBV9 to TRBJ2-7; 9 nucleotides match TRBD2. V gave up 2 bases and J gave up 4 bases; unmatched junction bases: 7. The germline CDR1 and CDR2 sequences are SGDLS and YYNGEE. The CDR3 consists of 15 residues. The CDR3 nucleotides read TGTGCCAGCAGCGTCGGCGCGGGAGGGAGGTACGAGCAGTACTTC. Its translation is CASSVGAGGRYEQYF.

The chain links TRBV2 to TRBJ2-4, with 9 bases aligning to TRBD1. V shed 3 bases and J 0 bases; nucleotides not matched to a gene: 3. Germline V CDR1 and CDR2: SNHLY, FYNNEI. CDR3 length: 16 amino acids. CDR3 nucleotides: TGTGCCAGCAGTGACTGGACAGGGGTAGCCAAAAACATTCAGTACTTC. It specifies CASSDWTGVAKNIQYF. Combining the CDR3 with reference TRBV2 and TRBJ2-4 gives the whole variable domain EPEVTQTPSHQVTQMGQEVILRCVPISNHLYFYWYRQILGQKVEFLVSFYNNEISEKSEIFDDQFSVERPDGSNFTLKIRSTKLEDSAMYFCASSDWTGVAKNIQYFGAGTRLSVL.

The V gene is TRBV7-9, the J gene TRBJ1-1; D is possibly TRBD1 (6 bases). CDR1 is SEHNR and CDR2 is FQNEAQ in the germline V gene (reference sequence). The CDR3 runs 15 residues. V lost 2 bases and J lost 0, with 10 bases in between. CDR3 bases: TGTGCCAGCAGCTTACTACAGGGTATGAACACTGAAGCTTTCTTT. Residues: CASSLLQGMNTEAFF.

The rearrangement uses TRBV2 and TRBJ2-4, with 8 nucleotides matching TRBD1. Trimming cost V 1 base and J 6 bases; bases outside gene matches: 5. The germline V gene has CDR1 SNHLY and CDR2 FYNNEI. The CDR3 loop spans 15 amino acids. The CDR3 DNA reads as TGTGCCAGCAGTGAAGGACAGGGGAACGGAAACATTCAGTACTTC. Translation: CASSEGQGNGNIQYF.

The gene calls are TRBV7-9 and TRBJ1-5; 8 bases fit TRBD1. Germline CDR1 SEHNR, CDR2 FQNEAQ (reference sequence). The CDR3 consists of 14 residues. With V trimmed by 2 bases and J by 7 bases, 4 bases remained unmatched. This CDR3 reads CASSLQGAGQPQHF. In nucleotides, the CDR3 is TGTGCCAGCAGCTTACAGGGGGCGGGCCAGCCCCAGCATTTT. Supplemented by reference TRBV7-9 and TRBJ1-5, the full variable domain reads DTGVSQNPRHKITKRGQNVTFRCDPISEHNRLYWYRQTLGQGPEFLTYFQNEAQLEKSRLLSDRFSAERPKGSFSTLEIQRTEQGDSAMYLCASSLQGAGQPQHFGDGTRLSIL.

This clone showed up just once. V and J are TRBV19 and TRBJ1-4, with D hard to call. This CDR3 region has 16 residues. V was clipped by 5 bases and J by 1 base, with 14 bases between them. The germline V gene has CDR1 LNHDA and CDR2 SQIVND (reference sequence). In nucleotides, the CDR3 is TGTGCCAGTAGTCCATTGACACCCAGAACTAATGAAAAACTGTTTTTT. Protein sequence: CASSPLTPRTNEKLFF.

The chain is built from TRBV19 and TRBJ2-2; the D gene is possibly TRBD1 (6 bases). The V end was cut by 3 bases, the J end by 7 bases, with 9 bases between. This CDR3 spans 13 amino acids. Germline CDR1 reads LNHDA; CDR2 reads SQIVND (reference sequence). The CDR3 nucleotides are TGTGCCAGTAGTATCAGGGGCTACGGGGAGCTGTTTTTT. This encodes CASSIRGYGELFF.

The chain uses TRBV7-7 and TRBJ2-2, with D tentatively TRBD1 (5 bases). V dropped 8 bases and J dropped 5 bases, with 15 bases sitting between them. The CDR3 loop spans 14 amino acids. Germline V lookup: CDR1 SSHAT, CDR2 FNYEAQ (reference sequence). The CDR3 DNA sequence: TGTGCCAGCTCAGAAACAAGGGGTACCGGGGAGCTGTTTTTT. This translates into CASSETRGTGELFF.

The V gene is TRBV19, the J gene TRBJ1-4; D is uncertain. Per germline, CDR1 LNHDA and CDR2 SQIVND (reference sequence). The CDR3 runs 14 residues. Trimming removed 5 bases at V and 7 bases at J, with 14 bases between. This CDR3 is CASSLAGEGEKLFF. In DNA form, the CDR3 reads TGTGCCAGTAGTCTGGCGGGTGAGGGTGAAAAACTGTTTTTT.